The rows below give T cell receptor beta chains drawn from one sample of a study of blood T cell repertoires in COVID-19. The assay was immunoSEQ multiplex PCR, and TCRdb's table has in-frame clones only and misses some. The data show about 200,000 clones, 80% seen once. The sequenced material came from peripheral blood. Every receptor here comes from a woman in her sixties or seventies with acute or convalescent COVID-19. CDR3s include the opening cysteine and the closing phenylalanine or tryptophan.

v_call	j_call	cdr3_length	cdr3_aa
TRBV6-5	TRBJ2-4	15	CASRSGGLAKNIQYF
TRBV27	TRBJ2-7	14	CASLNKVDGGEQYF
TRBV5-1	TRBJ2-7	15	CASSLAGGSPYEQYF
TRBV5-6	TRBJ1-6	16	CASSSGTGVRNSPLHF
TRBV10-2	TRBJ2-7	10	CASGQPGQYF
TRBV5-5	TRBJ1-6	16	CASSLGGTSRGSPLHF
TRBV11-2	TRBJ2-3	16	CASSPRAGLGTDTQYF
TRBV21-1	TRBJ2-5	18	CASSKGGGVLAGGETQYF
TRBV6-5	TRBJ2-1	13	CASSPPRSNEQFF
TRBV9	TRBJ2-7	16	CASSRGVIRVEYEQYF
TRBV27	TRBJ2-1	19	CASTPRDGGRAFGHNEQFF
TRBV6-5	TRBJ2-1	15	CATEAITGTSGSEFF
TRBV28	TRBJ1-1	11	CASSYRSGEFF
TRBV28	TRBJ2-5	15	CASSLQTKQGETQYF
TRBV19	TRBJ2-1	17	CASSILAGGPSYNEQFF